The source of this T cell receptor (beta chain) is a study of T and B cells in COVID-19 patients. Overall study context: Median age was 34 years in the recovered cohort and around 67 years in the active-infection cohort. Whole-study results and caveats: Exclusive to the recovered cohort were 2,300 or so TCR clusters, 31 of them with low generation probability. Clonality of TRB repertoires was high in active COVID-19; recovery brought above-healthy diversity and richness. Patients with COVID-19 reportedly showed strongly skewed T cell receptor beta variable and joining gene usage.

V lost 4 bases to trimming and J lost 6 bases, with 8 bases between them. This CDR3 region has 12 residues. Germline V lookup: CDR1 MDHEN, CDR2 SYDVKM. From blood, about 230-500 ng of genomic DNA served as TRB template. BIOMED2 TRB-A/B primer pools were used in multiplex TRB PCR. A single record per CDR3 protein comes from TCRdb applying MiXCR to the multiplex PCR reads. The data contain tens of thousands of distinct CDR3 sequences, approximately 29% of them singletons. This clonotype appeared a few times. Its matching antigen is unknown. The sequencing input was blood. This chain connects TRBV28 to TRBJ2-3; D call uncertain. The clonotype comes from a human donor who had recovered from COVID-19. The DNA for the CDR3 is TGTGCCAGCAGTTCCTCAGAGGATACGCAGTATTTT. Its protein product is CASSSSEDTQYF.